This is a list of T cell receptor beta chains from one sample in a study of shared clonotypes between healthy human individuals. Sequenced by immunoSEQ multiplex PCR; TCRdb stores in-frame clones only, minus some. The repertoire includes roughly 2.2 million clones, under 95% of them detected once, and 0.37% sits in the top ten. The sequenced sample consisted of naive CD4+ T cells from PBMCs. Source of these receptors: a man in his late teens or twenties in good health. Some clones in this sample may be carry-over from other donors' samples. Each CDR3 is given with its conserved first and last residue. The D gene is left open where the match is weak. Only part of the rows carry a size: once, few, many, or a class if the clone is expanded.

-	TRBV28	TRBJ2-7	-	CASSLAYEQYF	TGTGCCAGCAGTCTCGCCTACGAGCAGTACTTC
-	TRBV7-8	TRBJ2-1	-	CASSDLGGEQFF	TGTGCCAGCAGCGACCTGGGGGGTGAGCAGTTCTTC
-	TRBV5-4	TRBJ2-2	-	CASSREVITGELFF	TGTGCCAGCAGCAGGGAGGTTATAACCGGGGAGCTGTTTTTT
-	TRBV7-9	TRBJ2-5	-	CASSLALASTETQYF	TGTGCCAGCAGCTTAGCTTTGGCTAGCACGGAGACCCAGTACTTC
few	TRBV28	TRBJ1-4	-	CASSLGGEGGEKLFF	TGTGCCAGCAGTTTAGGAGGGGAGGGTGGTGAAAAACTGTTTTTT
-	TRBV11-1	TRBJ2-2	TRBD2	CASSLQTSGITGELFF	TGTGCCAGCAGCTTACAGACTAGCGGGATCACCGGGGAGCTGTTTTTT
-	TRBV5-1	TRBJ2-7	-	CASSLDVGSGFYEQYF	TGCGCCAGCAGCTTGGATGTCGGGAGCGGTTTCTACGAGCAGTACTTC
-	TRBV29-1	TRBJ2-7	-	CSVMRGEEQYF	TGCAGCGTCATGCGGGGCGAAGAGCAGTACTTC
-	TRBV2	TRBJ2-3	TRBD2	CASRARLAGSTDTQYF	TGTGCCAGCAGGGCGCGACTAGCGGGGAGCACAGATACGCAGTATTTT
-	TRBV14	TRBJ1-2	TRBD1	CASSRETWTGAGYTF	TGTGCCAGCAGCCGCGAAACCTGGACAGGGGCGGGCTACACCTTC
-	TRBV19	TRBJ2-5	-	CASSRDRGKETQYF	TGTGCCAGTAGTAGGGACCGGGGGAAAGAGACCCAGTACTTC
-	TRBV28	TRBJ2-6	-	CASSSGASVSGANVLTF	TGTGCCAGCAGTTCGGGGGCCTCGGTGTCTGGGGCCAACGTCCTGACTTTC
-	TRBV7-3	TRBJ2-1	-	CASSLRRIIRPLGSSDASNEQFF	TGTGCCAGCAGCTTAAGGCGTATCATTCGGCCGCTGGGTTCTAGCGACGCCTCCAATGAGCAGTTCTTC
-	TRBV7-3	TRBJ2-7	-	CASSLGGRAAYEQYF	TGTGCCAGCAGCTTAGGTGGCAGGGCCGCCTACGAGCAGTACTTC
-	TRBV5-1	TRBJ2-4	TRBD2	CASSSGLAENIQYF	TGCGCCAGCAGCTCGGGACTAGCTGAAAACATTCAGTACTTC
-	TRBV11-2	TRBJ2-1	-	CASSLIDGYNEQFF	TGTGCCAGCAGCTTGATAGACGGGTACAATGAGCAGTTCTTC
-	TRBV4-2	TRBJ2-2	TRBD2	CASSQEFRGLGLAGARDGELFF	TGTGCCAGCAGCCAAGAGTTTAGGGGGCTGGGACTAGCGGGAGCCAGGGACGGGGAGCTGTTTTTT
-	TRBV2	TRBJ1-2	TRBD1	CASTGERDRGWSDGYTF	TGTGCCAGCACCGGGGAAAGGGACAGGGGATGGAGTGATGGCTACACCTTC
-	TRBV10-3	TRBJ2-3	TRBD1	CAISRPPGTGRGDTQYF	TGTGCCATCAGTAGACCACCCGGGACAGGGCGAGGAGATACGCAGTATTTT
once	TRBV5-1	TRBJ2-1	TRBD2	CASMPFAGGYEQFF	TGCGCCAGCATGCCCTTCGCGGGGGGCTATGAGCAGTTCTTC
-	TRBV7-2	TRBJ2-7	TRBD2	CASSSSGGLGYEQYF	TGTGCCAGCAGTTCTAGCGGGGGGTTGGGCTACGAGCAGTACTTC
-	TRBV5-1	TRBJ1-2	-	CASSPTLGPPYGYTF	TGCGCCAGCAGCCCTACCTTGGGACCGCCCTATGGCTACACCTTC
-	TRBV29-1	TRBJ2-1	TRBD2	CSVEGSSLAVNEQFF	TGCAGCGTTGAAGGTTCATCCCTAGCGGTAAATGAGCAGTTCTTC
-	TRBV27	TRBJ2-7	TRBD1	CASSAETGVEQYF	TGTGCCAGCAGTGCCGAGACAGGGGTTGAGCAGTACTTC
-	TRBV5-6	TRBJ2-7	-	CASSLGGVVAYEQYF	TGTGCCAGCAGCTTGGGGGGTGTCGTGGCCTACGAGCAGTACTTC
-	TRBV7-9	TRBJ2-7	TRBD2	CASSPDTGTSGSSYEQYF	TGTGCCAGCAGCCCAGACACCGGGACTAGCGGGAGCTCCTACGAGCAGTACTTC
-	TRBV19	TRBJ1-1	TRBD1	CASKSGQLNTEAFF	TGTGCCAGTAAGTCGGGACAGCTGAACACTGAAGCTTTCTTT
once	TRBV2	TRBJ2-3	-	CASSRTQSPDTQYF	TGTGCCAGCAGCAGGACCCAGTCCCCAGATACGCAGTATTTT
-	TRBV29-1	TRBJ2-7	TRBD2	CSIELGGKQYF	TGCAGTATTGAGCTCGGGGGGAAGCAGTACTTC
-	TRBV6-5	TRBJ2-3	-	CASSSGGRDNADTQYF	TGTGCCAGCAGTTCCGGAGGACGGGACAATGCAGATACGCAGTATTTT
-	TRBV4-1	TRBJ1-2	-	CASSQPRGGLGGYTF	TGCGCCAGCAGCCAACCTCGTGGGGGTTTGGGAGGCTACACCTTC
-	TRBV28	TRBJ2-7	-	CASSLVGGYYEQYF	TGTGCCAGCAGTTTGGTGGGCGGCTACTACGAGCAGTACTTC
few	TRBV7-9	TRBJ1-5	-	CASSSRVGQPQHF	TGTGCCAGCAGCTCCCGGGTTGGGCAGCCCCAGCATTTT
-	TRBV7-2	TRBJ2-1	-	CASSAPGRLWGQFF	TGTGCCAGCAGCGCACCGGGACGATTGTGGGGGCAGTTCTTC
-	TRBV11-2	TRBJ1-1	-	CASSLELGHKISGAFF	TGTGCCAGCAGTTTGGAATTGGGACACAAGATTAGCGGGGCTTTCTTT
-	TRBV5-1	TRBJ1-3	-	CASSLVQGGNTIYF	TGCGCCAGCAGCTTGGTACAGGGAGGAAACACCATATATTTT
-	TRBV28	TRBJ2-1	TRBD2	CASSLAGGRYNEQFF	TGTGCCAGCAGTTTAGCGGGAGGTCGCTACAATGAGCAGTTCTTC
-	TRBV11-2	TRBJ1-2	-	CASSLTANNYGYTF	TGTGCCAGCAGCTTAACAGCGAACAACTATGGCTACACCTTC
-	TRBV20-1	TRBJ1-1	-	CSARQEAFF	TGCAGTGCTAGGCAGGAAGCTTTCTTT
-	TRBV7-6	TRBJ2-2	TRBD2	CASSLMGGAGVPGELFF	TGTGCCAGCAGCTTAATGGGGGGAGCGGGAGTCCCCGGGGAGCTGTTTTTT